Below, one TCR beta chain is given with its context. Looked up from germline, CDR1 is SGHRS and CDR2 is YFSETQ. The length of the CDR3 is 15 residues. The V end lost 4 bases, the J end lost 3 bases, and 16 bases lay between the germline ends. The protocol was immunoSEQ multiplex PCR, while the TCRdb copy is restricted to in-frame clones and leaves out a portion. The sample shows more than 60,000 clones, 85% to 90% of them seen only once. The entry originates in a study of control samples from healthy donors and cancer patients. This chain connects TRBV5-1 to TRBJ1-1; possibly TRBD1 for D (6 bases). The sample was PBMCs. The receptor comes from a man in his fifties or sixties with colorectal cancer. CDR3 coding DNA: TGCGCCAGCAGCCGGGACCAACAGGGCGACACTGAAGCTTTCTTT. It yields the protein CASSRDQQGDTEAFF. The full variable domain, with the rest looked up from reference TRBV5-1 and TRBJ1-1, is KAGVTQTPRYLIKTRGQQVTLSCSPISGHRSVSWYQQTPGQGLQFLFEYFSETQRNKGNFPGRFSGRQFSNSRSEMNVSTLELGDSALYLCASSRDQQGDTEAFFGQGTRLTVV.